These T cell receptor beta chains were read from a single sample in a study of blood T cell repertoires in COVID-19. Data came from immunoSEQ multiplex PCR; TCRdb stores just in-frame clones and leaves some out. Of some 300,000 clones in the sample, around 91% are singletons; the top ten hold around 0.98%. Sequencing was done on a sample of peripheral blood. These TCRs come from a woman in her thirties or forties with COVID-19, enrolled during active disease. CDR3s include the opening cysteine and the closing phenylalanine or tryptophan. The D gene is left open where the match is weak. Clone size appears in some rows only: once, few, many, or a class for an expanded clone.

cdr3_nt	cdr3_aa	clone_size	v_call	d_call	j_call
TGTGCCAGCAGCATCCGGGACACGTCGTACAATGAGCAGTTCTTC	CASSIRDTSYNEQFF	.	TRBV9	.	TRBJ2-1
TGTGCCAGCTCACCAGCAACGGCTGAAGCTTTCTTT	CASSPATAEAFF	.	TRBV18	.	TRBJ1-1
TGTGCCAGCAGCCCCCTGGGAGGGGCCCCACTAAATGAGCAGTTCTTC	CASSPLGGAPLNEQFF	.	TRBV9	TRBD2	TRBJ2-1
TGTGCCAGCAGCTTTCCGGGTAGCACTGAAGCTTTCTTT	CASSFPGSTEAFF	.	TRBV7-2	.	TRBJ1-1
TGTGCCAGCACGCCGGGACAGGGGTATAACACTGAAGCTTTCTTT	CASTPGQGYNTEAFF	.	TRBV27	TRBD1	TRBJ1-1
TGTGCCAGCAGCGCCCGACAGGGGATGAATGAAAAACTGTTTTTT	CASSARQGMNEKLFF	.	TRBV9	TRBD1	TRBJ1-4
TGTGCCAGCAGTTTAGGACAGGGGGCATATCAGCCCCAGCATTTT	CASSLGQGAYQPQHF	.	TRBV28	TRBD1	TRBJ1-5
TGCGCCAGCAGCCCGGGACAGCTAAATGAAAAACTGTTTTTT	CASSPGQLNEKLFF	.	TRBV4-3	TRBD1	TRBJ1-4
TGCAGCGTTGGGGAGGGACGGCCAGATACGCAGTATTTT	CSVGEGRPDTQYF	.	TRBV29-1	TRBD2	TRBJ2-3
TGTGCCAGCAGCTTAGTAATTGGCAGGGGGCACTACGAGCAGTACTTC	CASSLVIGRGHYEQYF	.	TRBV11-2	TRBD1	TRBJ2-7
TGTGCCAGTAGTATTTCCGACCAAGAGACCCAGTACTTC	CASSISDQETQYF	.	TRBV19	.	TRBJ2-5
TGTGCCAGCAGCCAAGGGGGACTAGCGGGACTCGGAGAGGATGAGCAGTTCTTC	CASSQGGLAGLGEDEQFF	.	TRBV4-2	TRBD2	TRBJ2-1
TGTGCCTGGAGTGGGGACAGGGGTTACGCAGATACGCAGTATTTT	CAWSGDRGYADTQYF	.	TRBV30	TRBD1	TRBJ2-3
TGTGCCAGCAGCATGCGCGACAGGGGGACATCGGAGACCCAGTACTTC	CASSMRDRGTSETQYF	.	TRBV7-9	TRBD1	TRBJ2-5
TGCGCCAGCAGCTATGACAGGGCCTCTAGCACCGGGGAGCTGTTTTTT	CASSYDRASSTGELFF	.	TRBV4-1	TRBD1	TRBJ2-2
TGTGCCAGCCTCAGGTGCCGATTCAGGGGGCTCGTTGACTATGGCTACACCTTC	CASLRCRFRGLVDYGYTF	.	TRBV11-3	TRBD1	TRBJ1-2
TGTGCCAGCAGTGAATCCGGGAACTATGGCTACACCTTC	CASSESGNYGYTF	.	TRBV6-1	.	TRBJ1-2
TGTGCCAGCAGCTTAGCCAGGAGACAGCCTGAGCAGTTCTTC	CASSLARRQPEQFF	.	TRBV11-2	.	TRBJ2-1
TGCGCCAGCAGCTTGGATATACAGGGGGAAGCTTTCTTT	CASSLDIQGEAFF	.	TRBV5-1	TRBD1	TRBJ1-1
TGTGCCAGCAGCCGGTCCCGGGGGGCGCGCGGGACCCAGTACTTC	CASSRSRGARGTQYF	.	TRBV7-2	.	TRBJ2-5
TGTGCCAGCAGTGACGGACAGTTGGCCACTGAAGCTTTCTTT	CASSDGQLATEAFF	.	TRBV6-1	.	TRBJ1-1
TGCGCCAGCAGCGCGAGATCAGGGGTCGCTACCTACAATGAGCAGTTCTTC	CASSARSGVATYNEQFF	.	TRBV5-1	.	TRBJ2-1
TGTGCCAGCAGTGGGACTAGCGGGAGTATAGGGGAGCTGTTTTTT	CASSGTSGSIGELFF	.	TRBV3-1/TRBV3-2	TRBD2	TRBJ2-2
TGTGCCAGCAGCCTGGGACTAGCGGTGAACACCGGGGAGCTGTTTTTT	CASSLGLAVNTGELFF	.	TRBV5-6	TRBD2	TRBJ2-2
TGTGCCAGCAGTGAAAGGACAGGTCAAAACATTCAGTACTTC	CASSERTGQNIQYF	.	TRBV2	TRBD1	TRBJ2-4
TGTGCCAGCAGCAAGGACATCTATGGCTATGGCTACACCTTC	CASSKDIYGYGYTF	.	TRBV5-6	.	TRBJ1-2
TGTGCCAGCAGCTTCAGGTACCAAGAGACCCAGTACTTC	CASSFRYQETQYF	few	TRBV7-2	.	TRBJ2-5
TGTGCCACCTTACAAGGGGACTCCTACGGGCAGTACTTC	CATLQGDSYGQYF	.	TRBV10-3	.	TRBJ2-7
TGTGCCAGCCGTTCGTCTAACACTGAAGCTTTCTTT	CASRSSNTEAFF	.	TRBV28	.	TRBJ1-1
TGTGCCAGCTCACCTTCGCAGATCAATCAGCCCCAGCATTTT	CASSPSQINQPQHF	.	TRBV18	.	TRBJ1-5
TGTGCCAGCAGTTACGCTCGAAGGGAGTTTCCACCCCTCCACTTT	CASSYARREFPPLHF	.	TRBV6-2/TRBV6-3	.	TRBJ1-6
TGTGCCAGCAGCTCAGGGGGCGCCTATGGCTACACCTTC	CASSSGGAYGYTF	.	TRBV6-5	TRBD1	TRBJ1-2
TGTGCCAGCAGCTCCCACAACGGGGGGGTCCCGGAGACCCAGTACTTC	CASSSHNGGVPETQYF	.	TRBV9	TRBD2	TRBJ2-5
TGTGCCAGCAGTCCCCTGGTAAGCGGGGCCTTCCAAGAGACCCAGTACTTC	CASSPLVSGAFQETQYF	.	TRBV2	TRBD2	TRBJ2-5
TGTGCCAGCAGGTCCGGGACAGGGGTTGAAAAACTGTTTTTT	CASRSGTGVEKLFF	.	TRBV2	TRBD1	TRBJ1-4
TGTGCCAGCAGCGTAGACGGGGGTGGATCCTACGAGCAGTACTTC	CASSVDGGGSYEQYF	.	TRBV9	.	TRBJ2-7
TGCGCCAGCAGCACAGGAGGGTTTTTGGAGCAGTACTTC	CASSTGGFLEQYF	once	TRBV5-1	.	TRBJ2-7
TGTGCCAGCAGCAAAGAGGGGGTCTACACAGATACGCAGTATTTT	CASSKEGVYTDTQYF	few	TRBV21-1	.	TRBJ2-3
TGTGCCAGCAGACCCAGCGGGAGGGTCTCCTACGAGCAGTACTTC	CASRPSGRVSYEQYF	.	TRBV7-8	TRBD2	TRBJ2-7
TGTGCCAGCAGTTTATTACCGGGACAGGGTAAAAACATTCAGTACTTC	CASSLLPGQGKNIQYF	.	TRBV27	TRBD1	TRBJ2-4
TGTGCTAGTGGGCCCTTAAGCCAGCCCCAGCATTTT	CASGPLSQPQHF	.	TRBV12-5	.	TRBJ1-5
TGTGCCAGCAGATCGGGACTCACGAACACCGGGGAGCTGTTTTTT	CASRSGLTNTGELFF	.	TRBV27	.	TRBJ2-2